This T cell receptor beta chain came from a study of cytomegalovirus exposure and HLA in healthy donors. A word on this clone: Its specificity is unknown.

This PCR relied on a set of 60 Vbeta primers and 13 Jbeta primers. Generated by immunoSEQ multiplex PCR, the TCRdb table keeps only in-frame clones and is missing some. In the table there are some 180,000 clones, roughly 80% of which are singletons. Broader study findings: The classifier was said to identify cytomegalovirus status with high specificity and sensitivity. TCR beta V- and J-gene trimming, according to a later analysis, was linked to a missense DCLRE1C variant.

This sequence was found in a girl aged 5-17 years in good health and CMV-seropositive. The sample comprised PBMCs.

The CDR3 DNA reads as TGCACCAGCAGCCAAAAACCGGGACTAGCGGGAGCAGATACGCAGTATTTT. Translation gives CTSSQKPGLAGADTQYF. V usage is TRBV1 and J usage is TRBJ2-3; no DNA check was done on the table's D call, TRBD2. TRBV1 is recorded as a pseudogene. This CDR3 region has 17 residues.